The 27 T cell receptor beta chains reported below all come from one sample, sequenced in a study of blood T cell repertoires in COVID-19. This table comes from immunoSEQ multiplex PCR, and its TCRdb copy is limited to in-frame clones, with some not included. The sample has a few hundred thousand clones, 75% to 85% seen once. What was sequenced was peripheral blood. The receptors originated from a man in his fifties with active or convalescent COVID-19.

This clone was seen once. This chain joins TRBV11-2 and TRBJ2-1, with D possibly TRBD2 on 5 matching bases. Trimming removed 1 base from V and 2 bases from J, with 12 bases in between. Germline values: CDR1 SGHAT, CDR2 FQNNGV. The CDR3 covers 16 residues. This CDR3 reads CASSLASSSPYNEQFF. The CDR3 region has the DNA TGTGCCAGCAGCTTAGCTAGCTCGAGCCCCTACAATGAGCAGTTCTTC.

The genes are TRBV20-1 and TRBJ2-5; possibly TRBD1 for D (6 bases). CDR1 is DFQATT and CDR2 is SNEGSKA in the germline V gene (reference sequence). V was shortened by 7 bases and J by 5 bases, with 11 bases between the two germline ends. This CDR3 is 11 amino acids long. The CDR3 sequence is CSVTQGETQYF. CDR3 nucleotides: TGCAGTGTCACCCAGGGGGAGACCCAGTACTTC.

This chain joins TRBV3-1 (or the pseudogene TRBV3-2) and TRBJ2-7; possibly TRBD1 for D (5 bases). CDR1 and CDR2 from the germline V gene are LGHDT and YNNKEL (reference sequence). The CDR3 consists of 14 residues. V lost 1 base and J lost 4, with 11 bases in between. The chain's CDR3 is CASSQGTGEYEQYF. CDR3 DNA sequence: TGTGCCAGCAGCCAAGGTACAGGCGAGTACGAGCAGTACTTC.

The V call is TRBV30, the J call TRBJ2-1; D is possibly TRBD1 (6 bases). This CDR3 region has 13 residues. Germline loops: CDR1 GTSNPN, CDR2 SVGIG (reference sequence). V was clipped by 5 bases and J by 0 bases, with 8 bases between them. This chain's CDR3 is CAWETGSYNEQFF. The CDR3 region has the DNA TGTGCCTGGGAGACAGGCTCCTACAATGAGCAGTTCTTC.

The chain employs TRBV2 and TRBJ1-4, with TRBD1 identical over 7 bases. The CDR3 is made up of 16 amino acids. The V gene end was trimmed by 4 bases and the J gene end by 3 bases; junction bases not matched to a gene: 8. Germline CDR1 SNHLY, CDR2 FYNNEI. The CDR3: CASSGKGAPANEKLFF. For the CDR3, the DNA is TGTGCCAGCAGTGGGAAGGGGGCGCCGGCTAATGAAAAACTGTTTTTT.

This clone was recorded once. The CDR3 nucleotides read TGTGCCAGCAGCCAAGGGAGACAGGATCATGGCTACACCTTC. The encoded protein is CASSQGRQDHGYTF. The rearrangement links TRBV14 to TRBJ1-2; D might be TRBD1 (6 bases). The germline V and J ends were trimmed by 1 base and 6 bases, with 12 bases remaining between them. This CDR3 comprises 14 residues. Germline V CDR1 and CDR2: SGHDN, FVKESK.

This chain links TRBV7-3 with TRBJ1-1; tentative D call: TRBD1 (5 bases). The germline V and J ends were trimmed by 7 bases and 2 bases, with 8 bases remaining between them. From germline, CDR1 is SGHTA and CDR2 FQGTGA. The CDR3 length is 12 residues. The CDR3 DNA reads as TGTGCCAGCAAGGGGATAAACACTGAAGCTTTCTTT. Encoded protein: CASKGINTEAFF.

The gene calls are TRBV6-2 or TRBV6-3 and TRBJ2-6, with D perhaps matching TRBD2 (6 bases). Germline V gives CDR1 MNHEY, CDR2 SVGEGT. This CDR3 has 17 residues. V lost 5 bases and J 0 bases, leaving 14 bases between the germline ends. This CDR3 reads CASSDPNGSSGANVLTF. The CDR3 coding sequence is TGTGCCAGCAGTGACCCAAACGGGAGCTCTGGGGCCAACGTCCTGACTTTC.

The V gene is TRBV18, the J gene TRBJ1-3, with no clear D. CDR1 is KGHSH and CDR2 is LQKENI in the germline V gene. The CDR3 length is 14 residues. The ends were cut back, 6 bases at V and 4 bases at J, with 13 bases in the middle. The CDR3 loop reads CASSYQDSGNTIYF. The CDR3 DNA reads as TGTGCCAGCTCCTATCAGGACTCCGGAAACACCATATATTTT.

This chain links TRBV24-1 with TRBJ2-3, with 7 bases that match TRBD1. The CDR3 runs to 13 residues. Trimming removed 12 bases from V and 2 bases from J; junction bases left unmatched: 7. Germline V gives CDR1 KGHDR, CDR2 SFDVKD. Written as DNA, the CDR3 is TGTGCCGCAAGGGACAGCAACACAGATACGCAGTATTTT. It codes for CAARDSNTDTQYF.

This clone was seen a single time. The chain recombines TRBV18 with TRBJ2-1, with 9 positions matching TRBD1. With 4 bases clipped from V and 1 base from J, the junction kept 2 bases outside the gene matches. Germline V gene data show CDR1 as KGHSH and CDR2 as LQKENI. The CDR3 spans 15 residues. This CDR3 reads CASSRDRASYNEQFF. The CDR3 nucleotides are TGTGCCAGCTCACGGGACAGGGCATCCTACAATGAGCAGTTCTTC.

CDR3 sequence reads: CASSPAAASNQPQHF. Written as DNA, the CDR3 is TGTGCCAGCTCACCGGCTGCGGCGAGCAATCAGCCCCAGCATTTT. This chain connects TRBV18 to TRBJ1-5, with D unclear. This CDR3 spans 15 amino acids. V lost 3 bases and J 1 base, leaving 10 bases between the germline ends. Per germline, CDR1 KGHSH and CDR2 LQKENI. The full variable domain, rest sourced from reference TRBV18 and TRBJ1-5, is NAGVMQNPRHLVRRRGQEARLRCSPMKGHSHVYWYRQLPEEGLKFMVYLQKENIIDESGMPKERFSAEFPKEGPSILRIQQVVRGDSAAYFCASSPAAASNQPQHFGDGTRLSIL.

The count of this clone is one. V gene TRBV14 combines with J gene TRBJ2-7; 8 bases line up with TRBD1. Germline values: CDR1 SGHDN, CDR2 FVKESK. This CDR3 spans 15 amino acids. J gave up 7 bases and V 4 bases, and 12 bases lay outside the gene matches. CDR3 in DNA: TGTGCCAGCAGCCCGCGCGCCGCTGGGACAGGTGAGCAGTACTTC. This gives the protein CASSPRAAGTGEQYF. Together with reference TRBV14 and TRBJ2-7, the CDR3 gives the full variable domain: EAGVTQFPSHSVIEKGQTVTLRCDPISGHDNLYWYRRVMGKEIKFLLHFVKESKQDESGMPNNRFLAERTGGTYSTLKVQPAELEDSGVYFCASSPRAAGTGEQYFGPGTRLTVT.

V gene TRBV4-3 combines with J gene TRBJ2-7; TRBD1 might be the D (5 bases). The CDR3 contains 15 residues. Trimming left V 0 bases short and J 3 bases short, with 12 bases between. Germline CDR1 LGHNA, CDR2 YSLEER. In nucleotides, the CDR3 is TGCGCCAGCAGCCAAGAGAATTCAGGGAACTACGAGCAGTACTTC. Protein: CASSQENSGNYEQYF.

The DNA for the CDR3 is TGTGCCAGCAGTTCCGGCGGGACCTACGAGCAGTACTTC. This translates into CASSSGGTYEQYF. The V call is TRBV28, the J call TRBJ2-7, with D maybe TRBD2 (6 bases). V lost 4 bases to trimming and J lost 2 bases, with 9 bases between them. This CDR3 has 13 amino acids. Germline V gene sequence: CDR1 MDHEN, CDR2 SYDVKM.

The V call is TRBV18, the J call TRBJ1-4; tentative D call: TRBD1 (5 bases). The CDR3 runs to 16 residues. Deletions cut 3 bases from V and 7 bases from J, with 18 bases between. Germline V gene lookup returns CDR1 KGHSH and CDR2 LQKENI. The CDR3 sequence: CASSPGNPGVAEKLFF. The CDR3, as DNA: TGTGCCAGCTCACCCGGGAACCCGGGGGTAGCTGAAAAACTGTTTTTT.

The DNA for the CDR3 is TGTGCCAGCAGTGAAACAGGGGGCGGGGAGACCCAGTACTTC. It specifies CASSETGGGETQYF. The gene calls are TRBV6-1 and TRBJ2-5; the match to TRBD1 covers 9 bases. V lost 2 bases to trimming and J lost 5 bases; unmatched junction nucleotides: 3. Germline CDR1 MNHNS, CDR2 SASEGT. The CDR3 runs 14 residues.

The sample holds many counts of this clone. V and J are TRBV14 and TRBJ2-1, with TRBD2 matching over 7 bases. V shed 1 base and J 12 bases; nucleotides not matched to a gene: 12. Looked up from germline, CDR1 is SGHDN and CDR2 is FVKESK. The CDR3 covers 15 residues. The CDR3 nucleotides read TGTGCCAGCAGCCAAGCCCTAGCGGACCCGTCTGGGCAGTTCTTC. Residues: CASSQALADPSGQFF. The whole variable domain, remainder taken from reference TRBV14 and TRBJ2-1, is EAGVTQFPSHSVIEKGQTVTLRCDPISGHDNLYWYRRVMGKEIKFLLHFVKESKQDESGMPNNRFLAERTGGTYSTLKVQPAELEDSGVYFCASSQALADPSGQFFGPGTRLTVL.

V and J are TRBV4-3 and TRBJ1-1; D is unresolved. Trimming cost V 0 bases and J 3 bases, with 11 bases left between them. Germline CDR1 is LGHNA and CDR2 is YSLEER. The CDR3 runs to 15 residues. This chain's CDR3 is CASSQDWAIDTEAFF. CDR3 DNA sequence: TGCGCCAGCAGCCAAGATTGGGCGATAGACACTGAAGCTTTCTTT.

The gene calls are TRBV25-1 and TRBJ1-1; D unresolved. CDR3 size: 12 residues. V lost 8 bases to trimming and J lost 4 bases, with 11 bases between them. Per germline, CDR1 MGHDK and CDR2 SYGVNS. CDR3: CASQDWSTEAFF. CDR3 DNA sequence: TGTGCCAGCCAAGACTGGAGCACTGAAGCTTTCTTT.

J is TRBJ1-2 and V is TRBV19; possibly TRBD1 for D (6 bases). This CDR3 region has 13 residues. Germline CDR1 is LNHDA and CDR2 is SQIVND (reference sequence). V was clipped by 2 bases and J by 4 bases, with 8 bases between them. The CDR3 loop is CASSILDSYGYTF. CDR3 nucleotides: TGTGCCAGTAGTATACTGGACAGCTATGGCTACACCTTC.

The V call is TRBV27, the J call TRBJ1-6; D is unresolved. Trimming took 0 bases from V and 6 from J, leaving 9 bases between them. CDR3 length: 15 amino acids. Germline CDR1 MNHEY, CDR2 SMNVEV (reference sequence). DNA of the CDR3: TGTGCCAGCAGTTTATCGGCGGATCTTAATTCACCCCTCCACTTT. It translates to CASSLSADLNSPLHF.

J is TRBJ1-1 and V is TRBV2; TRBD1 matches 9 bases. The CDR3 is 15 amino acids. Germline lookup yields CDR1 SNHLY and CDR2 FYNNEI. Losses at the gene ends were 4 bases for V and 5 bases for J; bases not matched to a gene: 8. CDR3 protein: CASSVETGGTTEAFF. As DNA, the CDR3 is TGTGCCAGCAGTGTGGAGACAGGGGGTACTACTGAAGCTTTCTTT.

This sequence joins TRBV28 and TRBJ1-2; tentatively, D is TRBD1 (6 bases). Looked up from germline, CDR1 is MDHEN and CDR2 is SYDVKM. This CDR3 has 14 amino acids. V dropped 3 bases and J dropped 2 bases, with 10 bases sitting between them. The CDR3: CASSFPQGNYGYTF. The CDR3 coding sequence is TGTGCCAGCAGTTTTCCCCAGGGGAACTATGGCTACACCTTC.

As DNA, the CDR3 is TGCGCCAGCAGCTTGGGACGACAGGCCCAGGAAAACTATGGCTACACCTTC. Its protein product is CASSLGRQAQENYGYTF. This chain connects TRBV5-1 to TRBJ1-2, with D possibly being TRBD1 (6 bases). CDR1 is SGHRS, CDR2 YFSETQ, per germline. Trimming stripped 0 bases from V and 2 bases from J, with 17 bases between. The length of the CDR3 is 17 residues.

V usage is TRBV7-6 and J usage is TRBJ1-1; D ambiguous. CDR3 size: 11 residues. Germline values: CDR1 SGHVS, CDR2 FNYEAQ. V shed 4 bases and J shed 10 bases, with 10 bases lying between them. In nucleotides, the CDR3 is TGTGCCAGCAGCTCAGAGGAGTTAGCTTTCTTT. Its translation is CASSSEELAFF.

This chain connects TRBV29-1 to TRBJ1-5; the D gene is possibly TRBD1 (5 bases). CDR3 length: 14 amino acids. The germline V gene encodes CDR1 SQVTM and CDR2 ANQGSEA. Trimming took off 0 bases at V and 7 bases at J, with 13 bases between the two ends. The CDR3 reads CSVEDGAIGQPQHF. CDR3 in DNA: TGCAGCGTTGAAGATGGGGCAATAGGACAGCCCCAGCATTTT.